This is a list of T cell receptor beta chains from one sample in a study of shared clonotypes between healthy human individuals. The repertoire was sequenced with immunoSEQ multiplex PCR; TCRdb's copy has only in-frame clones and lacks some. The data contain roughly 2.1 million clones, under 95% of them seen just once; the ten biggest clones take up over 1.5%. Input material: naive CD8+ T cells from PBMCs. Every receptor here comes from a man between 18 and 29 years old in good health. Some clones in this sample may be carry-over from other donors' samples. The CDR3 runs from the conserved cysteine through the conserved F or W. The order of the fields is clone size, V gene, J gene, D gene, CDR3 protein, CDR3 DNA. A D gene is named only where the DNA matches it firmly. Clone size, where shown, is once, few, many, or a class for clones that have expanded.

-	TRBV4-3	TRBJ2-1	-	CASSQEWGFHNEQFF	TGCGCCAGCAGCCAAGAGTGGGGGTTCCACAATGAGCAGTTCTTC
-	TRBV7-6	TRBJ2-1	TRBD2	CASSLRARLAGNEQFF	TGTGCCAGCAGCCTAAGGGCTCGACTAGCGGGCAATGAGCAGTTCTTC
-	TRBV5-6	TRBJ2-6	-	CASSFVWGFSGANVLTF	TGTGCCAGCAGCTTCGTCTGGGGCTTCTCTGGGGCCAACGTCCTGACTTTC
-	TRBV7-9	TRBJ2-3	-	CASSFLTAGTDTQYF	TGTGCCAGCAGCTTCTTGACAGCCGGCACGGATACGCAGTATTTT
-	TRBV6-5	TRBJ1-5	-	CASRSRQGNQPQHF	TGTGCCAGCAGGAGCCGACAGGGCAATCAGCCCCAGCATTTT
-	TRBV7-8	TRBJ2-1	TRBD2	CASSTGRDEQFF	TGTGCCAGCAGTACGGGGAGGGATGAGCAGTTCTTC
-	TRBV9	TRBJ1-2	TRBD1	CASSGPRTGGYGYTF	TGTGCCAGCAGCGGCCCTCGGACAGGGGGCTATGGCTACACCTTC
-	TRBV27	TRBJ2-3	-	CASTMGPTQYF	TGTGCCAGCACCATGGGACCGACGCAGTATTTT
-	TRBV29-1	TRBJ2-7	-	CSVVRGSSYEQYF	TGCAGCGTTGTTAGGGGAAGCTCCTACGAGCAGTACTTC
few	TRBV28	TRBJ1-1	TRBD1	CAATFQGVTEAFF	TGTGCTGCAACATTTCAGGGGGTCACTGAAGCTTTCTTT
-	TRBV5-8	TRBJ2-7	TRBD2	CASSWGGISYEQYF	TGTGCCAGCAGCTGGGGGGGTATTTCCTACGAGCAGTACTTC
once	TRBV9	TRBJ1-3	TRBD1	CATRDRRDSGNTIYF	TGTGCCACCAGGGACAGGCGCGACTCTGGAAACACCATATATTTT
-	TRBV11-2	TRBJ2-1	-	CASSSHSYNEQFF	TGTGCCAGCAGCTCCCACTCCTACAATGAGCAGTTCTTC
-	TRBV19	TRBJ2-5	-	CASSIDRAGEETQYF	TGTGCCAGTAGTATAGACAGGGCGGGCGAAGAGACCCAGTACTTC
-	TRBV7-6	TRBJ2-7	TRBD2	CASSLLAGEYYEQYF	TGTGCCAGCAGCTTACTAGCGGGAGAGTATTACGAGCAGTACTTC
-	TRBV6-5	TRBJ2-3	-	CASSPGVTSTDTQYF	TGTGCCAGCAGCCCCGGGGTCACGAGCACAGATACGCAGTATTTT
-	TRBV19	TRBJ2-7	-	CASSILGPGDEQYF	TGTGCCAGTAGTATTCTCGGACCCGGCGACGAGCAGTACTTC
-	TRBV5-4	TRBJ1-4	TRBD1	CASTQGGDEKLFF	TGTGCCAGCACACAGGGGGGCGATGAAAAACTGTTTTTT
once	TRBV29-1	TRBJ2-1	-	CSVVPASYNEQFF	TGCAGCGTTGTCCCGGCCTCCTACAATGAGCAGTTCTTC
-	TRBV18	TRBJ1-1	-	CASSPERMGATEAFF	TGTGCCAGCTCACCAGAGAGGATGGGGGCCACTGAAGCTTTCTTT
-	TRBV5-6	TRBJ1-2	-	CASILGGRGGYTF	TGTGCCAGCATTCTCGGGGGGCGCGGTGGCTACACCTTC
once	TRBV11-2	TRBJ2-7	TRBD2	CASSLVGGRASYEQYF	TGTGCCAGCAGCTTAGTGGGCGGGAGGGCCTCCTACGAGCAGTACTTC
-	TRBV2	TRBJ1-5	-	CASRRGGQPQHF	TGTGCCAGCAGGAGAGGTGGTCAGCCCCAGCATTTT
-	TRBV7-9	TRBJ2-7	TRBD1	CASSSTGTGPLEQYF	TGTGCCAGCAGCTCGACCGGGACAGGCCCCTTAGAGCAGTACTTC
few	TRBV9	TRBJ1-5	-	CASSVTGISNQPQHF	TGTGCCAGCAGCGTTACAGGGATTAGCAATCAGCCCCAGCATTTT
-	TRBV7-3	TRBJ2-2	TRBD1	CASSLPTGSTGELFF	TGTGCCAGCAGCCTACCGACAGGGTCTACCGGGGAGCTGTTTTTT
-	TRBV28	TRBJ2-7	-	CASSLDFRHEQYF	TGTGCCAGCAGTTTGGACTTTCGCCACGAGCAGTACTTC